This record looks at one T cell receptor beta chain sequence and its context. Antigen specificity is unknown. Expressed TCRB transcripts were sequenced after all isolated RNA was converted to cDNA. The data were produced by immunoSEQ multiplex PCR, yet TCRdb's version contains in-frame clones alone and is incomplete. The sample carries 600,000 to 700,000 clones, approximately 13% recorded once. This sample is drawn from a study of beta chain features in type 1 diabetes. Study-level background: Age, gender and cell yields were similar between patients and healthy donors. Findings and limits, study-wide: When Type 1 diabetes patients were examined, their TCRB CDR3s proved moderately but significantly shorter in all four CD4+ subsets. VDJ junctions from patients with type 1 diabetes contained fewer insertions and more deletions. The influence of HLA type on TCRB rearrangement stayed undetermined.

The V end lost 0 bases, the J end lost 8 bases, and 14 bases lay between the germline ends. Germline-derived CDR1 and CDR2 are SGHRS and YFSETQ. The CDR3 loop spans 14 amino acids. The rearrangement joins TRBV5-1 to TRBJ1-1, with unresolved D. Sequencing used naive CD4+ T cells from blood. The TCR comes from a man between 25 and 39 years old with type 1 diabetes. The CDR3 reads CASSLGSEPHEAFF. CDR3 nucleotide sequence: TGCGCCAGCAGCTTGGGTTCGGAACCACACGAAGCTTTCTTT.